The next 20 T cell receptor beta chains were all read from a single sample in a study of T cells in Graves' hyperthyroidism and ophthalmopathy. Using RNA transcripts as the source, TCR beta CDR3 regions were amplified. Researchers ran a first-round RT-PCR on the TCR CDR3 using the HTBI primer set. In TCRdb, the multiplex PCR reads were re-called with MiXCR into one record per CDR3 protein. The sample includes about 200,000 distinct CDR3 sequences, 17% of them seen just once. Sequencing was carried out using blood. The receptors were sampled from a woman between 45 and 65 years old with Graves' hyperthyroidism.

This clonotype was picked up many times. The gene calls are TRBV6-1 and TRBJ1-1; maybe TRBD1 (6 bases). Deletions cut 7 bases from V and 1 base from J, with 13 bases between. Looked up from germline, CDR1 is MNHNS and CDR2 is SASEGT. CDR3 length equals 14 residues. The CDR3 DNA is TGTGCCAGCACAGCGGGGGCCACGAACACTGAAGCTTTCTTT. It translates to CASTAGATNTEAFF.

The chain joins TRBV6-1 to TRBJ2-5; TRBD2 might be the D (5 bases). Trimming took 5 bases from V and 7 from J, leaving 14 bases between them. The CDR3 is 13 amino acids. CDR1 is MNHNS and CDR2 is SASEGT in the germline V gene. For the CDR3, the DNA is TGTGCCAGCAGTTCCCAAGGTGGAGGGACCCAGTACTTC. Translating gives CASSSQGGGTQYF.

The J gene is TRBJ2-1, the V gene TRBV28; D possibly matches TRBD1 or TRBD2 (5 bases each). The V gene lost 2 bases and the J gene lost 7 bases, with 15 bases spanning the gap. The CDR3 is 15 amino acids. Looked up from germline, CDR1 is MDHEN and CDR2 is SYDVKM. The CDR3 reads CASSLTGPLWNEQFF. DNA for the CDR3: TGTGCCAGCAGTTTAACGGGGCCCCTCTGGAATGAGCAGTTCTTC.

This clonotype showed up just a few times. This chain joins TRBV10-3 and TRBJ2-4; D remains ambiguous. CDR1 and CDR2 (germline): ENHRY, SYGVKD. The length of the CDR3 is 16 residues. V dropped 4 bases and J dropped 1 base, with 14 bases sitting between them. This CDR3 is CAISAADGDAKNIQYF. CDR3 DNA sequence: TGTGCCATCAGTGCGGCGGATGGAGATGCCAAAAACATTCAGTACTTC.

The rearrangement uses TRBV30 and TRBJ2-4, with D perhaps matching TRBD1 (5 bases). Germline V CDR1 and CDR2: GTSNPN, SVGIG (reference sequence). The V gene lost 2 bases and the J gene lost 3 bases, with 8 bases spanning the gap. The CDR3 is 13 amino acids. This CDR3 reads CAWSSGNKNIQYF. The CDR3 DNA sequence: TGTGCCTGGAGTTCAGGGAACAAAAACATTCAGTACTTC.

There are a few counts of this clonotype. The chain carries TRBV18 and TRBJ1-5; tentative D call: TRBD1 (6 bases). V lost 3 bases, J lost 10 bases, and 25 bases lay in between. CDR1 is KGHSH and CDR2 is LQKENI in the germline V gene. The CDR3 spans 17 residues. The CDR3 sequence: CASSPEDPTLGGEPQHF. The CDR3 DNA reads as TGTGCCAGCTCACCCGAAGACCCAACCCTTGGGGGCGAACCCCAGCATTTT.

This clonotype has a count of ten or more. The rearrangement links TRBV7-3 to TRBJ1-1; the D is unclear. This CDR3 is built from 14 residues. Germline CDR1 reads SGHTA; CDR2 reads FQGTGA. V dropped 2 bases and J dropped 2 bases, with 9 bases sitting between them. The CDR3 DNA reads TGTGCCAGCAGCTTATACGGGAAAAACACTGAAGCTTTCTTT. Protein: CASSLYGKNTEAFF.

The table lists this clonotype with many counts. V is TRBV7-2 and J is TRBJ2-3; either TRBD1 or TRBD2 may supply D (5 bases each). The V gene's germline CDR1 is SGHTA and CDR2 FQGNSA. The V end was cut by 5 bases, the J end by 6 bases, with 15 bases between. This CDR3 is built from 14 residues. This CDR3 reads CASSRDWGTDTQYF. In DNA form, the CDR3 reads TGTGCCAGCAGCCGAGACTGGGGGACGGATACGCAGTATTTT.

CDR3 loop: CASSLGTQYF. The CDR3 coding sequence is TGTGCCAGCAGCTTGGGCACGCAGTATTTT. This rearrangement joins TRBV11-2 to TRBJ2-3; D is undetermined. The germline V and J ends were trimmed by 3 bases and 9 bases, with 4 bases remaining between them. The CDR3 contains 10 residues. The germline V gene has CDR1 SGHAT and CDR2 FQNNGV.

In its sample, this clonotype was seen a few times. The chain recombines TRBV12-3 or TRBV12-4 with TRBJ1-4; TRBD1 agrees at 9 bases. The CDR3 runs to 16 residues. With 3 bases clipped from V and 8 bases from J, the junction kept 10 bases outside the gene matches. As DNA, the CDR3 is TGTGCCAGCAGTTTCCCGACAGGGGGAGCCCCAGAAAAACTGTTTTTT. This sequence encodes CASSFPTGGAPEKLFF.

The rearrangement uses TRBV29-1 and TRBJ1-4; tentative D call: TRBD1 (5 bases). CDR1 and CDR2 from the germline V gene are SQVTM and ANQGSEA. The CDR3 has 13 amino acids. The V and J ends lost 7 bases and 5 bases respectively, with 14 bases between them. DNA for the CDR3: TGCAGCGCTTCGACAGTCTCCAATGAAAAACTGTTTTTT. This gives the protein CSASTVSNEKLFF.

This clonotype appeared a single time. The CDR3 sequence is CASSRGGEETQYF. The CDR3 DNA sequence: TGTGCCAGCAGCCGAGGTGGAGAAGAGACCCAGTACTTC. The chain links TRBV11-2 to TRBJ2-5; no definite D call. Germline V gives CDR1 SGHAT, CDR2 FQNNGV. V lost 5 bases, J lost 3 bases, and 10 bases lay in between. CDR3 size: 13 residues. Supplemented by reference TRBV11-2 and TRBJ2-5, the full variable domain reads EAGVAQSPRYKIIEKRQSVAFWCNPISGHATLYWYQQILGQGPKLLIQFQNNGVVDDSQLPKDRFSAERLKGVDSTLKIQPAKLEDSAVYLCASSRGGEETQYFGPGTRLLVL.

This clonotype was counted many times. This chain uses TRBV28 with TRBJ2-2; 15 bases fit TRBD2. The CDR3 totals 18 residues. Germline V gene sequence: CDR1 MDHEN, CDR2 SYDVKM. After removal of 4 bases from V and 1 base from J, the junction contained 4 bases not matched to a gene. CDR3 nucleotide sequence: TGTGCCAGCAGTTCCCAGGGACTAGCGGGGGGGAACACCGGGGAGCTGTTTTTT. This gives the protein CASSSQGLAGGNTGELFF.

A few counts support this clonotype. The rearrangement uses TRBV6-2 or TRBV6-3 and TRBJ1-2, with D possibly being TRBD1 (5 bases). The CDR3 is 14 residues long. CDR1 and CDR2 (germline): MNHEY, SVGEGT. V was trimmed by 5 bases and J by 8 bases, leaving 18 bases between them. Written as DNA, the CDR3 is TGTGCCAGCAGTCTCCGGGCCGGGGGAGGCGGCTACACCTTC. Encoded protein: CASSLRAGGGGYTF.

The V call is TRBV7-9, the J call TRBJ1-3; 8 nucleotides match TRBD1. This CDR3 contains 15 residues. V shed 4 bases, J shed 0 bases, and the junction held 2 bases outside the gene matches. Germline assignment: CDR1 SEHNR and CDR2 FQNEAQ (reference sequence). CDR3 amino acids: CASSSDRDSGNTIYF. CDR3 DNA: TGTGCCAGCAGCTCGGACAGGGACTCTGGAAACACCATATATTTT.

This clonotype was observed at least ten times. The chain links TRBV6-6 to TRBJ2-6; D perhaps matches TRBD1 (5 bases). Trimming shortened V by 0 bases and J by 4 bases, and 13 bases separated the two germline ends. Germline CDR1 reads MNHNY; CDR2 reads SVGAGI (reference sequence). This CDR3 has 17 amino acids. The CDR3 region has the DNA TGTGCCAGCAGTTACTCTGCAGGGTCGTACGGGGCCAACGTCCTGACTTTC. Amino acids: CASSYSAGSYGANVLTF.

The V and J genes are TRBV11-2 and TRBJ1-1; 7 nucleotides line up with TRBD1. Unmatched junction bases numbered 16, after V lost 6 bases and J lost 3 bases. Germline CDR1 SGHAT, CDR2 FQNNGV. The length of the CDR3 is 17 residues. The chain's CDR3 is CASRHYRGPTSYTEAFF. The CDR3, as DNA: TGTGCCAGCAGACATTACAGGGGCCCGACGTCCTACACTGAAGCTTTCTTT.

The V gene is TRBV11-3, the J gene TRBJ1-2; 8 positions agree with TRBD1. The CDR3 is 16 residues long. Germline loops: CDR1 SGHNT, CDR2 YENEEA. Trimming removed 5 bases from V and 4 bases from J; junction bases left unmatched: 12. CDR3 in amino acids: CASSQTGTGGSYGYTF. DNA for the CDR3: TGTGCCAGCAGCCAAACCGGGACAGGCGGATCCTATGGCTACACCTTC.

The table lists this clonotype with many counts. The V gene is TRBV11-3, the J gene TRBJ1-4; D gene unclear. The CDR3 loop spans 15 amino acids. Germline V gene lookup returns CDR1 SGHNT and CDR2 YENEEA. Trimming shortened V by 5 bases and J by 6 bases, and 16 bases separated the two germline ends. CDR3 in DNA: TGTGCCAGCAGCCCACCGTTTGGCGGCGATGAAAAACTGTTTTTT. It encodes CASSPPFGGDEKLFF.

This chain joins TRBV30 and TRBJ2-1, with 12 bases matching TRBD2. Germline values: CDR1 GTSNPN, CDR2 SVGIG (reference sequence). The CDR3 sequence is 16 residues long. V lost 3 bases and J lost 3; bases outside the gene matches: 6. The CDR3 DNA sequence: TGTGCCTGGAGAGCGACTAGCGGGAGACGCTACAATGAGCAGTTCTTC. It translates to CAWRATSGRRYNEQFF. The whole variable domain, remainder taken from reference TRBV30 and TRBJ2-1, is SQTIHQWPATLVQPVGSPLSLECTVEGTSNPNLYWYRQAAGRGLQLLFYSVGIGQISSEVPQNLSASRPQDRQFILSSKKLLLSDSGFYLCAWRATSGRRYNEQFFGPGTRLTVL.